The 31 T cell receptor beta chains reported below all come from one sample, sequenced in a study of graft-versus-host responses after intestinal transplantation (dated by TCRdb to about 2021). Per the publication, the time point label means: cells obtained before transplantation from donor or recipient. In mixed lymphocyte reactions, some 200,000 CFSE-labeled pre-transplant responders were plated with some 200,000 irradiated violet-dye-labeled stimulators and cultured for about 6 days. Library prep was done by the immunoSEQ multiplex PCR assay. Not all clones reach the TCRdb copy of this immuneACCESS table, which keeps in-frame sequences only. Checked studies attribute under half of the gap to unresolved V genes and leave the rest unexplained. The sample yields roughly 23,000 clones; just under 45% were counted once. The ten top clones hold over 1.1% of the sample. The material sequenced was alloreactive CD8+ T cells from a mixed lymphocyte reaction culture, taken before transplantation. The cell subset or site label here, explained by the study, means: CFSE-low proliferating T cells sorted from roughly 6-day pre-transplant mixed lymphocyte reaction (GvH or HvG direction). Source of these receptors: a human patient who was an organ donor for intestinal transplantation.

The chain carries TRBV6-6 and TRBJ1-1; unclear D gene. This CDR3 has 13 residues. V lost 4 bases, J lost 1 base, and 7 bases lay in between. From germline, CDR1 is MNHNY and CDR2 SVGAGI (reference sequence). This chain's CDR3 is CASSWTGNTEAFF. The CDR3 coding sequence is TGTGCCAGCAGTTGGACGGGGAACACTGAAGCTTTCTTT.

In this sample, this clone is medium-sized. The genes are TRBV27 and TRBJ2-7, with D possibly matching TRBD1 (6 bases). This CDR3 has 12 residues. V gave up 4 bases and J gave up 3 bases, with 7 bases separating them. Looked up from germline, CDR1 is MNHEY and CDR2 is SMNVEV (reference sequence). The CDR3 reads CASSSDSYEQYF. CDR3 coding DNA: TGTGCCAGCAGTTCGGACAGCTACGAGCAGTACTTC.

J is TRBJ2-5 and V is TRBV4-2, with 9 bases matching TRBD2. CDR3 size: 15 residues. From germline, CDR1 is LGHNA and CDR2 YNFKEQ. V dropped 1 base and J dropped 7; count of bases not matched to a gene: 7. The chain's CDR3 is CASSQVFAGGRTQYF. For the CDR3, the DNA is TGTGCCAGCAGCCAAGTATTCGCGGGAGGGCGGACCCAGTACTTC.

This clone has a handful of counts. This sequence joins TRBV19 and TRBJ1-2; D not resolved. Trimming took 11 bases from V and 2 from J, leaving 15 bases between them. CDR3 length: 13 amino acids. Germline V gives CDR1 LNHDA, CDR2 SQIVND (reference sequence). The CDR3 region is CAAFSGPNYGYTF. DNA of the CDR3: TGTGCCGCATTTTCCGGACCCAACTATGGCTACACCTTC.

The DNA of the CDR3 is TGTGCCAGCAGTCGACAGGGGCGAGACAATCAGCCCCAGCATTTT. It encodes CASSRQGRDNQPQHF. The rearrangement links TRBV14 to TRBJ1-5; 8 bases align to TRBD1. The length of the CDR3 is 15 residues. Germline CDR1 reads SGHDN; CDR2 reads FVKESK. V shed 6 bases and J 3 bases; nucleotides not matched to a gene: 7. The variable domain in full, with the rest retrieved from reference TRBV14 and TRBJ1-5, is EAGVTQFPSHSVIEKGQTVTLRCDPISGHDNLYWYRRVMGKEIKFLLHFVKESKQDESGMPNNRFLAERTGGTYSTLKVQPAELEDSGVYFCASSRQGRDNQPQHFGDGTRLSIL.

This clone was counted a single time. The J gene is TRBJ2-3, the V gene TRBV2; 8 nucleotides align to TRBD1. This CDR3 is 18 amino acids long. Germline-derived CDR1 and CDR2 are SNHLY and FYNNEI. With 6 bases clipped from V and 0 bases from J, the junction kept 14 bases outside the gene matches. This chain's CDR3 is CASSARDRPYTSTDTQYF. The CDR3 DNA follows: TGTGCCAGCAGCGCCCGGGACAGGCCGTACACTAGCACAGATACGCAGTATTTT.

The chain employs TRBV4-1 and TRBJ1-6; D is perhaps TRBD1 (6 bases). Trimming pared 3 bases from V and 7 bases from J, leaving 10 bases between. The CDR3 length is 14 residues. Per the germline V gene, CDR1 is MGHRA and CDR2 is YSYEKL. The CDR3 region is CASSQGAGNSPLHF. The CDR3 DNA reads TGCGCCAGCAGCCAGGGGGCGGGCAATTCACCCCTCCACTTT.

The chain couples TRBV7-9 to TRBJ2-7; D call uncertain. The CDR3 runs 13 residues. The V gene's germline CDR1 is SEHNR and CDR2 FQNEAQ (reference sequence). The germline V and J ends were trimmed by 5 bases and 2 bases, with 10 bases remaining between them. CDR3 region: CASSPWSPYEQYF. CDR3 in DNA: TGTGCCAGCAGCCCATGGAGTCCCTACGAGCAGTACTTC.

In this sample, this clone turned up a few times. This chain links TRBV5-5 with TRBJ2-3; D is perhaps TRBD2 (6 bases). The CDR3 spans 14 residues. The germline gives CDR1 SGHKS, CDR2 YYEKEE (reference sequence). V was trimmed by 4 bases and J by 0 bases, leaving 9 bases between them. The CDR3 here is CASSQSGSTDTQYF. The CDR3 region has the DNA TGTGCCAGCAGCCAGAGCGGGAGCACAGATACGCAGTATTTT.

By sample fraction, this clone is medium-sized. The chain couples TRBV19 to TRBJ2-1, with 11 positions matching TRBD2. Looked up from germline, CDR1 is LNHDA and CDR2 is SQIVND (reference sequence). Losses at the gene ends were 4 bases for V and 10 bases for J; bases not matched to a gene: 6. This CDR3 contains 14 residues. The CDR3 nucleotides read TGTGCCAGTAGTAATAGCGGGAGGGCCAACGAGCAGTTCTTC. This encodes CASSNSGRANEQFF.

This clone qualifies as medium-sized. The V and J genes are TRBV6-6 and TRBJ2-3; D unclear. Germline V lookup: CDR1 MNHNY, CDR2 SVGAGI (reference sequence). V lost 6 bases and J lost 2, with 6 bases in between. The CDR3 sequence is 12 residues long. The DNA of the CDR3 is TGTGCCAGCAGGCACTACACAGATACGCAGTATTTT. Residues: CASRHYTDTQYF.

The chain joins TRBV18 to TRBJ1-1; D gene ambiguous. CDR3 length: 11 residues. V dropped 2 bases and J dropped 4 bases, with 2 bases sitting between them. Germline CDR1 is KGHSH and CDR2 is LQKENI. The CDR3 spells CASSPGTEAFF. CDR3 DNA sequence: TGTGCCAGCTCACCAGGCACTGAAGCTTTCTTT.

This clone came up a few times. This rearrangement joins TRBV9 to TRBJ1-2; possibly TRBD1 for D (5 bases). The V gene's germline CDR1 is SGDLS and CDR2 YYNGEE. V lost 0 bases and J 9 bases, leaving 15 bases between the germline ends. The CDR3 is made up of 14 amino acids. Here the CDR3 DNA reads TGTGCCAGCAGCGTAGGCCCGCGGGGGGAAAGCTACACCTTC. Translating gives CASSVGPRGESYTF.

The gene calls are TRBV10-1 and TRBJ2-3, with 9 bases matching TRBD2. Per the germline V gene, CDR1 is WNHNN and CDR2 is SYGVQD (reference sequence). The CDR3 runs 16 residues. Trimming at V came to 2 bases and at J to 0 bases, leaving 3 bases not matched to a gene. In DNA, the CDR3 is TGCGCCAGCAGTGAGGGACTAGCGAGAAGCACAGATACGCAGTATTTT. Translating it yields CASSEGLARSTDTQYF.

The rearrangement links TRBV7-9 to TRBJ2-7; D uncertain. Germline V gene data show CDR1 as SEHNR and CDR2 as FQNEAQ (reference sequence). Trimming left V 5 bases short and J 0 bases short, with 8 bases between. The CDR3 is 13 residues long. The CDR3 sequence is CASSPPGSYEQYF. CDR3 DNA sequence: TGTGCCAGCAGCCCACCTGGCTCCTACGAGCAGTACTTC. Filled out from reference TRBV7-9 and TRBJ2-7, the complete variable domain reads DTGVSQNPRHKITKRGQNVTFRCDPISEHNRLYWYRQTLGQGPEFLTYFQNEAQLEKSRLLSDRFSAERPKGSFSTLEIQRTEQGDSAMYLCASSPPGSYEQYFGPGTRLTVT.

The chain carries TRBV18 and TRBJ1-4; tentative D call: TRBD1 (5 bases). The CDR3 is made up of 15 amino acids. Germline V gene sequence: CDR1 KGHSH, CDR2 LQKENI. V was clipped by 1 base and J by 8 bases, with 14 bases between them. CDR3 sequence reads: CASSPRCQGYEKLFF. CDR3 nucleotides: TGTGCCAGCTCACCACGTTGCCAGGGTTACGAAAAACTGTTTTTT.

This chain joins TRBV28 and TRBJ2-3; perhaps TRBD2 as D (5 bases). Trimming removed 6 bases from V and 3 bases from J, with 19 bases in between. The germline gives CDR1 MDHEN, CDR2 SYDVKM. The CDR3 is 16 residues long. The CDR3 is CASRPRWRARTDTQYF. DNA for the CDR3: TGTGCCAGCAGACCCCGCTGGCGGGCTCGAACAGATACGCAGTATTTT.

On this clone: This CDR3 is also generated by other DNA sequences in the sample. V is TRBV13 and J is TRBJ2-5; D not resolved. The germline V gene has CDR1 PRHDT and CDR2 FYEKMQ (reference sequence). Trimming removed 0 bases from V and 5 bases from J, with 7 bases in between. CDR3 length equals 13 residues. CDR3 in DNA: TGTGCCAGCAGCTTAGGGTCCCCTGAGACCCAGTACTTC. The encoded protein is CASSLGSPETQYF.

This chain links TRBV6-5 with TRBJ1-1; D possibly corresponds to TRBD1 (5 bases). The CDR3 contains 13 residues. Germline V gene sequence: CDR1 MNHEY, CDR2 SVGAGI. The V end lost 4 bases, the J end lost 3 bases, and 9 bases lay between the germline ends. This CDR3 reads CASSWGSYTEAFF. The CDR3 nucleotides read TGTGCCAGCAGTTGGGGGAGTTACACTGAAGCTTTCTTT.

This chain links TRBV13 with TRBJ2-5, with 12 bases identical to TRBD2. The CDR3 sequence is 16 residues long. Germline V gives CDR1 PRHDT, CDR2 FYEKMQ (reference sequence). J lost 5 bases, V lost 2 bases, and 6 bases had no gene match. The CDR3 loop reads CASSLRLAGDRETQYF. CDR3 DNA sequence: TGTGCCAGCAGCTTACGACTAGCGGGAGATCGGGAGACCCAGTACTTC. The entire variable domain, with the rest obtained from reference TRBV13 and TRBJ2-5, is as follows: AAGVIQSPRHLIKEKRETATLKCYPIPRHDTVYWYQQGPGQDPQFLISFYEKMQSDKGSIPDRFSAQQFSDYHSELNMSSLELGDSALYFCASSLRLAGDRETQYFGPGTRLLVL.

The chain links TRBV5-1 to TRBJ1-3; D is unclear. This CDR3 has 15 residues. Trimming removed 2 bases from V and 1 base from J, with 10 bases in between. Germline CDR1 SGHRS, CDR2 YFSETQ. CDR3 bases: TGCGCCAGCAGCTTAGGTCCCGGGTCTGGAAACACCATATATTTT. Amino acid sequence: CASSLGPGSGNTIYF.

The chain has TRBV2 and TRBJ2-3; D gene ambiguous. Trimming removed 5 bases from V and 4 bases from J, with 10 bases in between. The CDR3 has 13 amino acids. Looked up from germline, CDR1 is SNHLY and CDR2 is FYNNEI. The CDR3 DNA is TGTGCCAGCAGTAACATGGGTTCAGATACGCAGTATTTT. It yields the protein CASSNMGSDTQYF.

The V gene is TRBV6-1, the J gene TRBJ2-7; no definite D call. This CDR3 is built from 13 residues. Trimming removed 2 bases from V and 1 base from J, with 6 bases in between. The germline CDR1 and CDR2 sequences are MNHNS and SASEGT. Written as DNA, the CDR3 is TGTGCCAGCAGTGAATTCGATTCCTACGAGCAGTACTTC. As protein: CASSEFDSYEQYF.

The chain links TRBV29-1 to TRBJ1-1; D remains ambiguous. Germline CDR1 reads SQVTM; CDR2 reads ANQGSEA. CDR3 length: 14 residues. V lost 7 bases and J lost 0, with 15 bases in between. The CDR3 DNA follows: TGCAGCGCCCCAAGACTCCCCATGAACACTGAAGCTTTCTTT. Protein: CSAPRLPMNTEAFF.

This clone was detected only a few times. The gene calls are TRBV29-1 and TRBJ2-3; D is ambiguous. The length of the CDR3 is 11 residues. CDR1 and CDR2 (germline): SQVTM, ANQGSEA. V was shortened by 4 bases and J by 8 bases, with 10 bases between the two germline ends. The CDR3 coding sequence is TGCAGCGTTGTTGGTTTTGGTACGCAGTATTTT. Translation: CSVVGFGTQYF.

The CDR3 here is CASSLRGAGNTIYF. The CDR3 DNA follows: TGTGCCAGCAGTTTACGGGGGGCTGGAAACACCATATATTTT. This chain links TRBV27 with TRBJ1-3; D perhaps matches TRBD1 (5 bases). Trimming took 2 bases from V and 2 from J, leaving 7 bases between them. CDR1 and CDR2 (germline): MNHEY, SMNVEV (reference sequence). This CDR3 contains 14 residues.

The V gene is TRBV4-2, the J gene TRBJ2-5, with 11 positions matching TRBD2. The CDR3 has 15 residues. Germline loops: CDR1 LGHNA, CDR2 YNFKEQ. V trimming: 6 bases; J trimming: 4 bases; junction bases outside the gene matches: 7. CDR3 bases: TGTGCCAGCAGTCTTACTAGCGGGAGAGGAGAGACCCAGTACTTC. This codes for CASSLTSGRGETQYF.

This clone was observed a few times. This sequence joins TRBV27 and TRBJ1-5, with a weak D call TRBD1 (5 bases). Germline V gives CDR1 MNHEY, CDR2 SMNVEV (reference sequence). The CDR3 totals 13 residues. V gave up 8 bases and J gave up 7 bases, with 15 bases separating them. The CDR3 bases are TGTGCCAGCTGGGGGTTAGGGAGCCAGCCCCAGCATTTT. Protein sequence: CASWGLGSQPQHF.

This chain uses TRBV6-6 with TRBJ2-7, with D perhaps TRBD2 (6 bases). Germline values: CDR1 MNHNY, CDR2 SVGAGI (reference sequence). The CDR3 length is 13 residues. V was clipped by 2 bases and J by 1 base, with 6 bases between them. CDR3 region: CASSYGGSYEQYF. The CDR3 DNA reads as TGTGCCAGCAGTTACGGGGGGTCCTACGAGCAGTACTTC.

The V and J genes are TRBV28 and TRBJ2-2; D gene uncertain. The germline V and J ends were trimmed by 7 bases and 0 bases, with 12 bases remaining between them. Looked up from germline, CDR1 is MDHEN and CDR2 is SYDVKM. The CDR3 totals 15 residues. The CDR3 protein is CASTRSWANTGELFF. CDR3 sequence (DNA): TGTGCCAGCACCCGATCGTGGGCGAACACCGGGGAGCTGTTTTTT.

This clone was observed a handful of times. The rearrangement links TRBV6-4 to TRBJ1-1, with D perhaps TRBD1 (6 bases). The CDR3 has 12 residues. Germline assignment: CDR1 MRHNA and CDR2 SNTAGT. The CDR3 region is CVREGQNTEAFF. CDR3 coding DNA: TGTGTTCGGGAGGGACAGAACACTGAAGCTTTCTTT.